These 8 T cell receptor beta chains came from one sample sequenced in a study of T cell responses to AZD1222 COVID-19 vaccine. Method: immunoSEQ multiplex PCR; TCRdb's copy keeps in-frame clones and lacks some. This sample has roughly 160,000 clones, with around 94% found just once. The starting material was peripheral blood, obtained on day 0 of AZD1222 vaccination. These receptors came from an adult in good health.

The rearrangement links TRBV11-2 to TRBJ1-2; D is undetermined. The germline gives CDR1 SGHAT, CDR2 FQNNGV. The CDR3 contains 16 residues. Trimming removed 3 bases at V and 0 bases at J, with 14 bases between. The CDR3 sequence: CASSFTAGPSNYGYTF. Written as DNA, the CDR3 is TGTGCCAGCAGCTTCACGGCCGGGCCTTCTAACTATGGCTACACCTTC.

V gene TRBV28 combines with J gene TRBJ2-3; D may be TRBD1 (5 bases). This CDR3 is built from 14 residues. Trimming cost V 4 bases and J 0 bases, with 8 bases left between them. Germline CDR1 is MDHEN and CDR2 is SYDVKM. Here the CDR3 DNA reads TGTGCCAGCAGTTATCAGGGTAGCACAGATACGCAGTATTTT. Its translation is CASSYQGSTDTQYF.

The chain carries TRBV19 and TRBJ1-2; TRBD1 is a possible D gene (5 bases). CDR1 and CDR2 from the germline V gene are LNHDA and SQIVND (reference sequence). V dropped 5 bases and J dropped 2 bases, with 18 bases sitting between them. The CDR3 spans 16 residues. The CDR3 protein is CASSVGHLLWNYGYTF. CDR3 nucleotides: TGTGCCAGTAGTGTCGGACACCTTCTATGGAACTATGGCTACACCTTC.

The gene calls are TRBV7-2 and TRBJ2-1, with 7 bases identical to TRBD2. Germline CDR1 reads SGHTA; CDR2 reads FQGNSA. Trimming removed 5 bases from V and 6 bases from J; junction bases left unmatched: 10. The CDR3 loop spans 15 amino acids. DNA for the CDR3: TGTGCCAGCAGCCCGGGGCTAGCGGTTACCAATGAGCAGTTCTTC. The encoded protein is CASSPGLAVTNEQFF.

This clone has only one observation. V is TRBV25-1 and J is TRBJ1-2; a weak D match, TRBD1 (5 bases). CDR3 length: 14 amino acids. Trimming pared 2 bases from V and 4 bases from J, leaving 11 bases between. Germline loops: CDR1 MGHDK, CDR2 SYGVNS. The CDR3: CASSEGGGTYGYTF. In DNA form, the CDR3 reads TGTGCCAGCAGTGAAGGGGGAGGTACCTATGGCTACACCTTC.

V and J are TRBV6-5 and TRBJ2-2, with 8 positions matching TRBD2. The J segment lost 4 bases and the V segment lost 4 bases, leaving 5 bases of the junction unmatched. CDR1 and CDR2 (germline): MNHEY, SVGAGI. The CDR3 loop spans 15 amino acids. The CDR3 region is CASSSRGGVTGELFF. CDR3 bases: TGTGCCAGCAGTTCTCGGGGGGGAGTCACCGGGGAGCTGTTTTTT.

This chain joins TRBV3-1 (or the pseudogene TRBV3-2) and TRBJ1-2, with D possibly TRBD1 on 5 matching bases. The CDR3 has 13 amino acids. Germline CDR1 and CDR2: LGHDT and YNNKEL (reference sequence). Trimming stripped 4 bases from V and 10 bases from J, with 16 bases between. The CDR3 DNA is TGTGCCAGCAGCCCCCGGGGGGTAGATCCCTACACCTTC. This gives the protein CASSPRGVDPYTF.

The chain carries TRBV12-3 or TRBV12-4 and TRBJ2-2; no clear D gene. The CDR3 extends over 11 amino acids. V lost 3 bases, J lost 5 bases, and 1 base lay in between. The CDR3 coding sequence is TGTGCCAGCAGTTTTACCGGGGAGCTGTTTTTT. It specifies CASSFTGELFF.